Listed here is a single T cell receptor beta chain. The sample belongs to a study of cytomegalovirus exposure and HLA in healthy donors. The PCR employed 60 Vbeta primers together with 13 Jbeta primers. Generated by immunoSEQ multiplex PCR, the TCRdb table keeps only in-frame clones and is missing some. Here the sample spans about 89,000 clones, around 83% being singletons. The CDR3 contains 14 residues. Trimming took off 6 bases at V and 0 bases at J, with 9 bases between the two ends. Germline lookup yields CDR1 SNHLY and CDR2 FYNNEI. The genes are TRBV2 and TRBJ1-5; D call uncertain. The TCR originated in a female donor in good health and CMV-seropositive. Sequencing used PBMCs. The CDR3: CASSRDNSNQPQHF. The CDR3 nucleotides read TGTGCCAGCAGCCGGGATAATAGCAATCAGCCCCAGCATTTT.